This T cell receptor (beta chain) was identified in a study of CD8 T cells in Susac syndrome. The study sequenced TCR beta in blood CD8+ and CD4+ T cells. The patients serving as multiple sclerosis controls were treatment-naive. They had stable or active relapsing-remitting disease and fulfilled revised McDonald criteria. Negative isolation was applied to CD8+ and CD4+ T cells, and FACS enrichment was applied to TEMRA cells. The J segment lost 4 bases and the V segment lost 1 base, leaving 5 bases of the junction unmatched. CDR1 is SGHDT, CDR2 YYEEEE, per germline. The CDR3 spans 15 residues. The RNA input was roughly 0.45 to 1 ug, and it was reverse transcribed with random hexamers. Across 54 Vbeta and 13 Jbeta, TCR beta CDR3 was amplified with immunoSEQ multiplex PCR. TCRdb passed the immunoSEQ multiplex PCR reads through MiXCR, listing each CDR3 protein once. The sample carries fewer than 350,000 distinct CDR3 sequences, 65% to 90% recorded once.

This TCR came from a human donor with multiple sclerosis. The sample taken for sequencing was CD8+ T cells from PBMCs. The V call is TRBV5-6, the J call TRBJ2-1, with 7 bases that match TRBD2. The CDR3 sequence is CASSLRRERYNEQFF. CDR3 nucleotide sequence: TGTGCCAGCAGCTTGAGGCGGGAGAGGTACAATGAGCAGTTCTTC.